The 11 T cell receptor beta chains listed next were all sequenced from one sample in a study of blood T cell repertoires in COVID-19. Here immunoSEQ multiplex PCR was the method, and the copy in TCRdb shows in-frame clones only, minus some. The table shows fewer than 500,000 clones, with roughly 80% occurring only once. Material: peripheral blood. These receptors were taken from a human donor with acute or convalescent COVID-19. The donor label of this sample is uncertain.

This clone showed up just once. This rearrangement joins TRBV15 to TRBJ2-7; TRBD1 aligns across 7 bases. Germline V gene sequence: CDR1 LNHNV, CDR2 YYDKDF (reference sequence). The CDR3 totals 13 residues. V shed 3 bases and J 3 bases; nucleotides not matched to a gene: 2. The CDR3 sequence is CATSSRQGYEQYF. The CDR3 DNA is TGTGCCACCAGCAGTCGACAGGGCTACGAGCAGTACTTC. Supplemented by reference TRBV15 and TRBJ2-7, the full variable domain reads DAMVIQNPRYQVTQFGKPVTLSCSQTLNHNVMYWYQQKSSQAPKLLFHYYDKDFNNEADTPDNFQSRRPNTSFCFLDIRSPGLGDTAMYLCATSSRQGYEQYFGPGTRLTVT.

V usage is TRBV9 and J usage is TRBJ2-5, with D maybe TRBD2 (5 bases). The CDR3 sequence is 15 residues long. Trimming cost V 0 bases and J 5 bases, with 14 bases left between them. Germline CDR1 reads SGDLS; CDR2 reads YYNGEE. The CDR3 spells CASSVDGLAAETQYF. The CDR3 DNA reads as TGTGCCAGCAGCGTAGACGGACTCGCGGCTGAGACCCAGTACTTC.

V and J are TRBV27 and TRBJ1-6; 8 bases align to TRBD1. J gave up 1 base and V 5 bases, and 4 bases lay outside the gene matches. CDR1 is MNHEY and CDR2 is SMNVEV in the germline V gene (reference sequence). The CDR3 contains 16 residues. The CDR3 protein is CASSPQGASYNSPLHF. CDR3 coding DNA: TGTGCCAGCAGTCCCCAGGGGGCATCCTATAATTCACCCCTCCACTTT.

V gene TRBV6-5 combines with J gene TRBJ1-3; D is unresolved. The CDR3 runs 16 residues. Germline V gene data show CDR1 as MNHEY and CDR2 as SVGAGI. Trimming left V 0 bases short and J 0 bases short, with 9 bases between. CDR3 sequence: CASSYSGRSSGNTIYF. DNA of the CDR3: TGTGCCAGCAGTTACTCAGGCCGGAGCTCTGGAAACACCATATATTTT.

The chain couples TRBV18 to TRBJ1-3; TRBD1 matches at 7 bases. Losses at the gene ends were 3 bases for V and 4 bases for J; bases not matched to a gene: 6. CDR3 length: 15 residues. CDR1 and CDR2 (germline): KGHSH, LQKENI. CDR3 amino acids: CASSPDRVGGNTIYF. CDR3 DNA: TGTGCCAGCTCACCTGACAGGGTTGGAGGAAACACCATATATTTT.

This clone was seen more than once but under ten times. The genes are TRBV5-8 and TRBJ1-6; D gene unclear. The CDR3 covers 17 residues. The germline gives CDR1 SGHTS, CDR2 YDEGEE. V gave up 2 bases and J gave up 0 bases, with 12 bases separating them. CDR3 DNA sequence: TGTGCCAGCAGCTTCTTACGGAGGGCCTCCTATAATTCACCCCTCCACTTT. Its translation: CASSFLRRASYNSPLHF.

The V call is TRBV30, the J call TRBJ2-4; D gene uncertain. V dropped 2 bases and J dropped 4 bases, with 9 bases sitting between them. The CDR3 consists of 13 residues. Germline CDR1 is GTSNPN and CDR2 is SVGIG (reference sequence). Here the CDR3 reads CAWSLQQKNIQYF. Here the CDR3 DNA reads TGTGCCTGGAGTCTACAGCAAAAAAACATTCAGTACTTC.

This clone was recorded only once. This CDR3 is CASGTLSYGYTF. The CDR3 nucleotides read TGTGCCAGTGGGACTTTAAGCTATGGCTACACCTTC. The chain employs TRBV19 and TRBJ1-2; the D gene is possibly TRBD1 (5 bases). The ends were cut back, 8 bases at V and 4 bases at J, with 11 bases in the middle. The CDR3 is 12 amino acids. The germline CDR1 and CDR2 sequences are LNHDA and SQIVND (reference sequence). Full variable domain (remainder filled in from reference TRBV19 and TRBJ1-2): DGGITQSPKYLFRKEGQNVTLSCEQNLNHDAMYWYRQDPGQGLRLIYYSQIVNDFQKGDIAEGYSVSREKKESFPLTVTSAQKNPTAFYLCASGTLSYGYTFGSGTRLTVV.

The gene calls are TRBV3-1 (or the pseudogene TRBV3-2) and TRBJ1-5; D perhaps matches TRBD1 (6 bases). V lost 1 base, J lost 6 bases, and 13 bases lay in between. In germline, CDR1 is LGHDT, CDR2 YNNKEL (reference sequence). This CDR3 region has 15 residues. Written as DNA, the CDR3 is TGTGCCAGCAGCCAAGGATTGCCAGGGGTTCAGCCCCAGCATTTT. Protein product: CASSQGLPGVQPQHF.

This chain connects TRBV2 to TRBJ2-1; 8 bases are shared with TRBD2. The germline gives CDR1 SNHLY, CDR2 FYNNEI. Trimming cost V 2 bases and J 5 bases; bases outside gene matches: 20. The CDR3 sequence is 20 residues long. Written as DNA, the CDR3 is TGTGCCAGCAGTGAAATTAGGTCATTTCGTTGGGGACTAGATAACAATGAGCAGTTCTTC. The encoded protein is CASSEIRSFRWGLDNNEQFF.

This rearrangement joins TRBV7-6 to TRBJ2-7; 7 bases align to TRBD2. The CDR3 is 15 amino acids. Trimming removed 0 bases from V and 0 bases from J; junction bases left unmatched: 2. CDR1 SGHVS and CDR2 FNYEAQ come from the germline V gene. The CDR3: CASSLAGGGSYEQYF. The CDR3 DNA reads TGTGCCAGCAGCTTAGCAGGCGGGGGCTCCTACGAGCAGTACTTC.